These 31 T cell receptor beta chains originate from one sample sequenced in a study of PD-1 blockade in classical Hodgkin lymphoma (dated by TCRdb to the early 2020s). Sample time point, as interpreted from the label and publication: cycle 1 day 1 (C1D1), immediately before nivolumab initiation. All trial patients had relapsed after autologous stem cell transplantation, with cohorts A, B and C differing in prior brentuximab vedotin exposure. The library was built by means of the immunoSEQ multiplex PCR assay. Imported from immuneACCESS, the table was reduced by TCRdb to in-frame sequences with V and J called. These copies leave out some clones; in studies compared against another copy, an unresolved V gene accounts for under half, and the cause of the remainder is not known. This sample lists around 40,000 clones; about 77% were detected once. The biggest ten clones account for roughly 13% of the sample.

The sample in question was peripheral blood mononuclear cells (PBMCs), obtained at baseline. Every receptor here comes from a human donor with classical Hodgkin lymphoma.

The J gene is TRBJ2-7, the V gene TRBV7-9; TRBD1 might be the D (5 bases). Germline V CDR1 and CDR2: SEHNR, FQNEAQ (reference sequence). The CDR3 is 13 amino acids. V lost 2 bases to trimming and J lost 3 bases, with 8 bases between them. For the CDR3, the DNA is TGTGCCAGCAGCTTACAGGGTGGCTACGAGCAGTACTTC. Translating it yields CASSLQGGYEQYF.

This chain links TRBV5-1 with TRBJ2-3; TRBD1 aligns across 10 bases. With 4 bases clipped from V and 1 base from J, the junction kept 6 bases outside the gene matches. The germline gives CDR1 SGHRS, CDR2 YFSETQ. This CDR3 region has 16 residues. The CDR3 loop reads CASSHLTGGGTDTQYF. CDR3 in DNA: TGCGCCAGCAGCCACCTGACAGGGGGCGGCACAGATACGCAGTATTTT.

The V gene is TRBV11-2, the J gene TRBJ2-4, with unresolved D. The CDR3 runs 12 residues. The V end lost 2 bases, the J end lost 6 bases, and 5 bases lay between the germline ends. CDR1 and CDR2 from the germline V gene are SGHAT and FQNNGV. The CDR3 spells CASSLMGNIQYF. The CDR3 DNA is TGTGCCAGCAGCTTAATGGGAAACATTCAGTACTTC.

The CDR3 nucleotides are TGTGCCAGCAGCTTAAACTTCTACAATGAGCAGTTCTTC. This sequence encodes CASSLNFYNEQFF. This rearrangement joins TRBV11-3 to TRBJ2-1; D gene uncertain. Trimming removed 2 bases from V and 3 bases from J, with 5 bases in between. The CDR3 spans 13 residues. Germline V lookup: CDR1 SGHNT, CDR2 YENEEA.

The V and J genes are TRBV7-2 and TRBJ2-3; D may be TRBD1 (5 bases). Trimming shortened V by 1 base and J by 3 bases, and 8 bases separated the two germline ends. The CDR3 covers 14 residues. Germline lookup yields CDR1 SGHTA and CDR2 FQGNSA. CDR3 coding DNA: TGTGCCAGCAGCTTAGACAGGACAACAGATACGCAGTATTTT. Protein product: CASSLDRTTDTQYF.

The rearrangement uses TRBV28 and TRBJ2-7, with D perhaps assigned TRBD1 or TRBD2 (5 bases each). There are 15 residues in the CDR3. V shed 7 bases and J shed 4 bases, with 20 bases lying between them. Looked up from germline, CDR1 is MDHEN and CDR2 is SYDVKM. CDR3 coding DNA: TGTGCCAGCAACCCCCGAGGGGAACCCCCTTACGAGCAGTACTTC. Its translation: CASNPRGEPPYEQYF.

CDR3 amino acids: CASSLTPPHNSPLHF. CDR3 DNA sequence: TGTGCCAGCAGCTTGACCCCCCCACATAATTCACCCCTCCACTTT. The chain is built from TRBV27 and TRBJ1-6; D gene uncertain. Germline lookup yields CDR1 MNHEY and CDR2 SMNVEV (reference sequence). This CDR3 contains 15 residues. Trimming pared 6 bases from V and 5 bases from J, leaving 14 bases between.

The CDR3 is CASSTEDSSTLYEQYF. CDR3 sequence (DNA): TGCGCCAGCAGCACGGAGGACAGCTCAACCCTCTACGAGCAGTACTTC. The rearrangement links TRBV5-1 to TRBJ2-7; D may be TRBD1 (6 bases). V lost 4 bases and J 3 bases, leaving 20 bases between the germline ends. This CDR3 is 16 amino acids long. Germline-derived CDR1 and CDR2 are SGHRS and YFSETQ. Supplemented by reference TRBV5-1 and TRBJ2-7, the full variable domain reads KAGVTQTPRYLIKTRGQQVTLSCSPISGHRSVSWYQQTPGQGLQFLFEYFSETQRNKGNFPGRFSGRQFSNSRSEMNVSTLELGDSALYLCASSTEDSSTLYEQYFGPGTRLTVT.

The chain employs TRBV4-2 and TRBJ2-7, with D perhaps assigned TRBD1 or TRBD2 (5 bases each). The V end lost 4 bases, the J end lost 3 bases, and 16 bases lay between the germline ends. The CDR3 extends over 15 amino acids. The germline V gene encodes CDR1 LGHNA and CDR2 YNFKEQ. CDR3 loop: CASSRGGTTNYEQYF. CDR3 bases: TGTGCCAGCAGCCGTGGGGGTACGACTAACTACGAGCAGTACTTC.

V is TRBV5-4 and J is TRBJ2-3, with 13 bases that match TRBD2. The CDR3 spans 15 residues. Germline CDR1 and CDR2: SGHNT and YYREEE (reference sequence). With V trimmed by 3 bases and J by 4 bases, 2 bases remained unmatched. CDR3 DNA: TGTGCCAGCAGCTCAGGACTAGCGGGGGCAGATACGCAGTATTTT. It specifies CASSSGLAGADTQYF.

This clone was counted only a few times. The rearrangement links TRBV25-1 to TRBJ1-2, with a tentative D call TRBD1 (5 bases). The CDR3 totals 16 residues. The V gene's germline CDR1 is MGHDK and CDR2 SYGVNS. Between the trimmed V and J ends, which lost 3 bases and 3 bases, there was a span of 17 bases. Here the CDR3 reads CASSEHQGDGHYGYTF. CDR3 nucleotides: TGTGCCAGCAGTGAGCACCAGGGTGATGGGCACTATGGCTACACCTTC.

The genes are TRBV6-5 and TRBJ1-6; no definite D call. V was shortened by 5 bases and J by 6 bases, with 11 bases between the two germline ends. This CDR3 is built from 14 residues. Germline assignment: CDR1 MNHEY and CDR2 SVGAGI. The CDR3 sequence is CASSLSSSNSPLHF. As DNA, the CDR3 is TGTGCCAGCAGTCTTTCCTCCAGTAATTCACCCCTCCACTTT.

The chain recombines TRBV7-9 with TRBJ2-5; either TRBD1 or TRBD2 may supply D (5 bases each). CDR3 length equals 16 residues. V was trimmed by 1 base and J by 2 bases, leaving 14 bases between them. Germline assignment: CDR1 SEHNR and CDR2 FQNEAQ (reference sequence). CDR3 residues: CASSLVGHGGQETQYF. The CDR3 bases are TGTGCCAGCAGCTTAGTTGGACATGGGGGACAAGAGACCCAGTACTTC.

The chain links TRBV29-1 to TRBJ2-3; D possibly corresponds to TRBD2 (6 bases). Germline V lookup: CDR1 SQVTM, CDR2 ANQGSEA. The V gene lost 6 bases and the J gene lost 0 bases, with 13 bases spanning the gap. This CDR3 region has 14 residues. CDR3 sequence reads: CSVRGLSSTDTQYF. CDR3 DNA: TGCAGCGTAAGGGGACTGTCTAGCACAGATACGCAGTATTTT.

This clone was observed once. The rearrangement uses TRBV7-2 and TRBJ1-4; 7 nucleotides match TRBD1. After removal of 1 base from V and 5 bases from J, the junction contained 7 bases not matched to a gene. The CDR3 has 16 amino acids. Germline V CDR1 and CDR2: SGHTA, FQGNSA. CDR3 residues: CASSLDRDSLNEKLFF. CDR3 nucleotide sequence: TGTGCCAGCAGCTTAGATCGGGACAGCCTGAATGAAAAACTGTTTTTT.

The gene calls are TRBV11-2 and TRBJ1-2, with D unresolved. Trimming shortened V by 5 bases and J by 2 bases, and 9 bases separated the two germline ends. Germline V gene data show CDR1 as SGHAT and CDR2 as FQNNGV. This CDR3 comprises 13 residues. In nucleotides, the CDR3 is TGTGCCAGCAGCCCTGTTGCGAACTATGGCTACACCTTC. Translating gives CASSPVANYGYTF. Using reference TRBV11-2 and TRBJ1-2 for the parts outside the CDR3, the full variable domain is EAGVAQSPRYKIIEKRQSVAFWCNPISGHATLYWYQQILGQGPKLLIQFQNNGVVDDSQLPKDRFSAERLKGVDSTLKIQPAKLEDSAVYLCASSPVANYGYTFGSGTRLTVV.

The chain joins TRBV19 to TRBJ1-5, with 7 bases aligning to TRBD1. Germline V lookup: CDR1 LNHDA, CDR2 SQIVND (reference sequence). The CDR3 runs 14 residues. V trimming: 0 bases; J trimming: 7 bases; junction bases outside the gene matches: 3. DNA for the CDR3: TGTGCCAGTAGTATAGAGGGACAGAGCCAGCCCCAGCATTTT. Its translation is CASSIEGQSQPQHF.

A few counts support this clone. The chain carries TRBV20-1 and TRBJ1-5; maybe TRBD1 (5 bases). Trimming removed 7 bases at V and 2 bases at J, with 6 bases between. Germline V gene sequence: CDR1 DFQATT, CDR2 SNEGSKA (reference sequence). The CDR3 runs 11 residues. CDR3 nucleotides: TGCAGTGTAGGGGGCAATCAGCCCCAGCATTTT. Its translation is CSVGGNQPQHF.

The CDR3 nucleotides are TGTGCCAGCAGCTTAGCTCAGGCGACGTTAGATTCACCCCTCCACTTT. Protein sequence: CASSLAQATLDSPLHF. This rearrangement joins TRBV7-2 to TRBJ1-6; no firm D call. CDR3 length equals 16 residues. V dropped 0 bases and J dropped 8 bases, with 14 bases sitting between them. Germline assignment: CDR1 SGHTA and CDR2 FQGNSA. Drawing the rest from reference TRBV7-2 and TRBJ1-6, the complete variable domain is GAGVSQSPSNKVTEKGKDVELRCDPISGHTALYWYRQSLGQGLEFLIYFQGNSAPDKSGLPSDRFSAERTGGSVSTLTIQRTQQEDSAVYLCASSLAQATLDSPLHFGNGTRLTVT.

The table lists this clone with a few counts. The chain combines TRBV5-1 with TRBJ2-3; no clear D. CDR3 length: 14 amino acids. CDR1 SGHRS and CDR2 YFSETQ come from the germline V gene. With 7 bases removed from V and 2 bases from J, the gap between germline ends came to 14 bases. The chain's CDR3 is CASRPGLSTDTQYF. In DNA form, the CDR3 reads TGCGCCAGCCGCCCGGGTCTCTCCACAGATACGCAGTATTTT.

This rearrangement joins TRBV6-4 to TRBJ1-5; TRBD1 aligns across 7 bases. The CDR3 consists of 21 residues. The V and J ends lost 0 bases and 2 bases, in that order; junction bases with no gene match: 19. Germline V gene data show CDR1 as MRHNA and CDR2 as SNTAGT. The CDR3 coding sequence is TGTGCCAGCAGTGACTCGAATCCCCCGCGGACAGGACCCTTGGGCAATCAGCCCCAGCATTTT. Residues: CASSDSNPPRTGPLGNQPQHF.

V is TRBV11-2 and J is TRBJ2-5; TRBD2 matches at 11 bases. Germline V gene lookup returns CDR1 SGHAT and CDR2 FQNNGV. The trim removed 0 bases at V and 5 bases at J, leaving 5 bases unmatched. There are 16 residues in the CDR3. This CDR3 is CASSLDASGGLETQYF. DNA of the CDR3: TGTGCCAGCAGCTTAGACGCTAGCGGGGGGTTGGAGACCCAGTACTTC.

The J gene is TRBJ2-1, the V gene TRBV9, with TRBD2 matching 10 bases. Germline lookup yields CDR1 SGDLS and CDR2 YYNGEE. The CDR3 spans 15 residues. J lost 7 bases, V lost 0 bases, and 4 bases had no gene match. The CDR3 protein is CASSVEAGGWNEQFF. CDR3 DNA: TGTGCCAGCAGCGTAGAAGCGGGGGGGTGGAATGAGCAGTTCTTC.

V and J are TRBV29-1 and TRBJ1-2; D is unclear. V lost 4 bases and J 1 base, leaving 7 bases between the germline ends. This CDR3 contains 12 residues. Germline lookup yields CDR1 SQVTM and CDR2 ANQGSEA. The chain's CDR3 is CSVGHDNYGYTF. CDR3 DNA sequence: TGCAGCGTTGGTCACGATAACTATGGCTACACCTTC.

The J gene is TRBJ1-2, the V gene TRBV10-3; 7 bases are a match to TRBD1. V was clipped by 6 bases and J by 4 bases; unmatched bases: 8. The CDR3 has 14 residues. Germline loops: CDR1 ENHRY, CDR2 SYGVKD. The CDR3 nucleotides read TGTGCCATCAGCCCACCGGGACAGTTCTATGGCTACACCTTC. The encoded protein is CAISPPGQFYGYTF.

The CDR3 bases are TGTGCCAGTAGTATATCTCCGACTAGCACAGATACGCAGTATTTT. It is translated as CASSISPTSTDTQYF. This chain links TRBV19 with TRBJ2-3; D not certain. This CDR3 comprises 15 residues. With 2 bases removed from V and 0 bases from J, the gap between germline ends came to 9 bases. The germline gives CDR1 LNHDA, CDR2 SQIVND (reference sequence). The full variable domain, rest sourced from reference TRBV19 and TRBJ2-3, is DGGITQSPKYLFRKEGQNVTLSCEQNLNHDAMYWYRQDPGQGLRLIYYSQIVNDFQKGDIAEGYSVSREKKESFPLTVTSAQKNPTAFYLCASSISPTSTDTQYFGPGTRLTVL.

The chain recombines TRBV9 with TRBJ1-4; 7 bases are shared with TRBD1. Per the germline V gene, CDR1 is SGDLS and CDR2 is YYNGEE. The CDR3 contains 15 residues. V lost 0 bases, J lost 8 bases, and 7 bases stayed unmatched. The CDR3 coding sequence is TGTGCCAGCAGCGTAGAGAGGGGGCCAAGGGAAAAACTGTTTTTT. The encoded protein is CASSVERGPREKLFF.

This sequence joins TRBV6-6 and TRBJ2-7; 8 nucleotides agree with TRBD1. Trimming at V came to 5 bases and at J to 2 bases, leaving 5 bases not matched to a gene. There are 14 residues in the CDR3. In germline, CDR1 is MNHNY, CDR2 SVGAGI (reference sequence). In DNA, the CDR3 is TGTGCCAGCAGTGACCGGGACAGGCCCTACGAGCAGTACTTC. It translates to CASSDRDRPYEQYF.

The genes are TRBV6-1 and TRBJ1-2; no definite D call. V dropped 2 bases and J dropped 3 bases, with 10 bases sitting between them. Per germline, CDR1 MNHNS and CDR2 SASEGT. There are 14 residues in the CDR3. CDR3: CASSESGFDYGYTF. The DNA of the CDR3 is TGTGCCAGCAGTGAATCGGGGTTTGACTATGGCTACACCTTC.

The chain recombines TRBV18 with TRBJ1-1; no clear D gene. Trimming cost V 4 bases and J 3 bases, with 15 bases left between them. The germline V gene encodes CDR1 KGHSH and CDR2 LQKENI. This CDR3 is built from 15 residues. The CDR3 nucleotides read TGTGCCAGCTCACGACCCGGGATGGATGACACTGAAGCTTTCTTT. As protein: CASSRPGMDDTEAFF.

The chain recombines TRBV7-3 with TRBJ2-5; D unclear. Trimming shortened V by 2 bases and J by 5 bases, and 9 bases separated the two germline ends. Germline V gives CDR1 SGHTA, CDR2 FQGTGA. This CDR3 contains 13 residues. Here the CDR3 reads CASSLGRAETQYF. The CDR3 DNA reads as TGTGCCAGCAGCTTAGGCAGAGCGGAGACCCAGTACTTC.